This T cell receptor (beta chain) appears in the sequencing data of a study of cytomegalovirus exposure and HLA in healthy donors. Study-level points and caveats: In a later analysis, TCR beta V- and J-gene trimming showed a link to a missense DCLRE1C variant. Per a prior analysis, the majority of TCR beta V segments were productive roughly 87% or roughly 30% of the time. The listing of roughly 160 TCR beta chains classed them as cytomegalovirus-associated. The classifier, whose performance was assessed in both the original and validation cohorts, reportedly diagnosed cytomegalovirus status with high specificity and sensitivity.

Primers: 60 Vbeta forward and 13 Jbeta reverse. The assay was immunoSEQ multiplex PCR, and TCRdb's table has in-frame clones only and misses some. Altogether about 240,000 clones are present, about 88% being singletons, with the ten largest covering roughly 0.24%. CDR1 is SGDLS and CDR2 is YYNGEE in the germline V gene. CDR3 length: 15 amino acids. The V end was cut by 3 bases, the J end by 3 bases, with 12 bases between. Details on this clone: Its matching antigen is unknown.

The rearrangement links TRBV9 to TRBJ1-4; perhaps TRBD1 as D (6 bases). The sample consisted of PBMCs. This clonotype originated in a girl aged 2 to 9 in good health and CMV-seronegative. CDR3 nucleotides: TGTGCCAGCAGCGAGGAGGGGGGGGCTAATGAAAAACTGTTTTTT. Its protein is CASSEEGGANEKLFF.